Given below is one T cell receptor beta chain in context. Its specificity is not known. Genomic DNA from each subset was divided evenly over several immunoSEQ plates. The data were produced by immunoSEQ multiplex PCR, yet TCRdb's version contains in-frame clones alone and is incomplete. The sample gives 1.4 million or so clones, around 98.5% of which show up once; about 0.35% is in the top ten. J gave up 2 bases and V 6 bases, and 3 bases lay outside the gene matches. The CDR3 has 14 residues. Germline assignment: CDR1 MNHEY and CDR2 SVGAGI. The sample belongs to a study of shared clonotypes between healthy human individuals. Study results and limitations: A handful of donors shared about 5% of their naive CD4 clonotypes.

The sample comprised naive CD4+ T cells sorted from blood. Documented subset: CD45RA+ positively selected. The V and J genes are TRBV6-5 and TRBJ1-5, with 8 nucleotides matching TRBD1. This receptor was taken from a man aged 30-40 years in good health. CDR3 protein: CASREDRGNQPQHF. For the CDR3, the DNA is TGTGCCAGCAGAGAGGACAGGGGCAATCAGCCCCAGCATTTT.